This TCR beta chain was profiled in a study of T cells in Graves' hyperthyroidism and ophthalmopathy. About the research overall: Blood from the periphery was taken at initial diagnosis, before any treatment. Regarding the study as a whole: Stable hyperthyroidism was told apart from ophthalmopathy by a model built on 13 V-J features.

About this clonotype itself: What it binds is unknown.

This CDR3 is built from 15 residues. Deletions cut 4 bases from V and 3 bases from J, with 16 bases between. The germline V gene encodes CDR1 SGHTA and CDR2 FQGTGA. Ophthalmopathy in the patients scored at least 3 on Clinical Activity Score and at least 4 on NOSPECS grade, lasting under 3 months. It was 10 ml of fresh peripheral blood that supplied the PBMCs. Amplified TCR beta CDR3 regions came from RNA transcripts. First-round RT-PCR targeting the TCR CDR3 was performed with the HTBI primer set. TCRdb re-derived calls from the multiplex PCR reads in MiXCR, one entry per CDR3 protein. The sample carries fewer than 550,000 distinct CDR3 sequences, about 24% recorded once.

The specimen sequenced was blood. The J gene is TRBJ2-7, the V gene TRBV7-3; D might be TRBD1 or TRBD2, each matching 6 bases. This receptor was taken from a woman in her thirties with Graves' ophthalmopathy. CDR3 DNA sequence: TGTGCCAGCAGCTCCGCCGGGGGCGTAGGCTACGAGCAGTACTTC. Translating it yields CASSSAGGVGYEQYF.